Shown below are 21 T cell receptor beta chains from a single sample sequenced in a study of CD8 T cells in ankylosing spondylitis. In TCRdb, the 5' RACE reads were re-called with MiXCR into one record per CDR3 protein. The sample consists of around 280,000 distinct CDR3 sequences, 20% of them appearing once. Sequenced sample: blood, either unsorted or a sorted T cell fraction (not recorded which). All receptors come from a male donor with ankylosing spondylitis or in good health (not recorded which).

The gene calls are TRBV12-3 or TRBV12-4 and TRBJ2-5; D is ambiguous. This CDR3 has 12 amino acids. Trimming took 10 bases from V and 1 from J, leaving 10 bases between them. CDR3 in amino acids: CATGQVQETQYF. The CDR3, as DNA: TGTGCCACCGGTCAGGTCCAAGAGACCCAGTACTTC.

The rearrangement uses TRBV6-1 and TRBJ2-7; D is unclear. Germline V lookup: CDR1 MNHNS, CDR2 SASEGT. Deletions cut 1 base from V and 0 bases from J, with 10 bases between. The CDR3 covers 15 residues. The CDR3 nucleotides read TGTGCCAGCAGTGAAGGGACGTTTGGCTCCTACGAGCAGTACGTC. It specifies CASSEGTFGSYEQYV.

This clonotype showed up many times. The V gene is TRBV10-3, the J gene TRBJ2-5; the D gene is possibly TRBD2 (5 bases). The CDR3 totals 13 residues. The germline CDR1 and CDR2 sequences are ENHRY and SYGVKD. Trimming stripped 4 bases from V and 5 bases from J, with 11 bases between. The CDR3 DNA follows: TGTGCCATCAGTGGGGAACTAGGGGAGACCCAGTACTTC. As protein: CAISGELGETQYF.

V usage is TRBV14 and J usage is TRBJ2-1, with 8 bases lining up with TRBD2. Per germline, CDR1 SGHDN and CDR2 FVKESK. With V trimmed by 1 base and J by 3 bases, 14 bases remained unmatched. This CDR3 is 19 amino acids long. In DNA, the CDR3 is TGTGCCAGCAGCCAAGGGGGTTTTGGGCGGACTAGCATCTACAATGAGCAGTTCTTC. Translated: CASSQGGFGRTSIYNEQFF.

This sequence joins TRBV5-6 and TRBJ1-5; D uncertain. This CDR3 contains 13 residues. Trimming removed 4 bases at V and 7 bases at J, with 12 bases between. Germline loops: CDR1 SGHDT, CDR2 YYEEEE. CDR3 amino acids: CASSPRDTQPQHF. Written as DNA, the CDR3 is TGTGCCAGCAGCCCACGAGACACGCAGCCCCAGCATTTT.

This clonotype was counted between two and nine times. The genes are TRBV12-3 or TRBV12-4 and TRBJ1-3; the D is unclear. The ends were cut back, 3 bases at V and 4 bases at J, with 10 bases in the middle. The CDR3 loop spans 14 amino acids. The DNA of the CDR3 is TGTGCCAGCAGTTTGTTAGGGCCGGGAAACACCATATATTTT. It translates to CASSLLGPGNTIYF.

The genes are TRBV12-3 or TRBV12-4 and TRBJ1-2; weak D call: TRBD1 (5 bases). This CDR3 has 13 residues. V lost 5 bases and J 3 bases, leaving 10 bases between the germline ends. For the CDR3, the DNA is TGTGCCAGCAGTGCCTCAGGGTACTATGGCTACACCTTC. As protein: CASSASGYYGYTF.

There are many counts of this clonotype. The chain links TRBV5-8 to TRBJ2-1, with 9 nucleotides matching TRBD1. V was clipped by 8 bases and J by 6 bases; unmatched bases: 6. The CDR3 consists of 13 residues. Germline CDR1 SGHTS, CDR2 YDEGEE. For the CDR3, the DNA is TGTGCCAGGCCGGGACAGGGACGCAATGAGCAGTTCTTC. This translates into CARPGQGRNEQFF.

This clonotype has just one count. V usage is TRBV10-3 and J usage is TRBJ1-2; D might be TRBD1 (5 bases). CDR1 ENHRY and CDR2 SYGVKD come from the germline V gene. Trimming cost V 6 bases and J 3 bases, with 11 bases left between them. This CDR3 contains 13 residues. The CDR3 region is CAISQGHDYGYTF. In DNA form, the CDR3 reads TGTGCCATCAGCCAGGGTCACGACTATGGCTACACCTTC.

V and J are TRBV28 and TRBJ2-2; 12 nucleotides line up with TRBD2. With V trimmed by 6 bases and J by 6 bases, 11 bases remained unmatched. Germline lookup yields CDR1 MDHEN and CDR2 SYDVKM. The CDR3 extends over 17 amino acids. The DNA for the CDR3 is TGTGCCAGCAGCCAATCTAGACTAGCGGGAGTATCCGGGGAGCTGTTTTTT. Translating gives CASSQSRLAGVSGELFF.

This rearrangement joins TRBV28 to TRBJ1-6, with D possibly matching TRBD1 (5 bases). Between the trimmed V and J ends, which lost 0 bases and 10 bases, there was a span of 13 bases. This CDR3 contains 15 residues. Germline values: CDR1 MDHEN, CDR2 SYDVKM. CDR3 protein: CASSLWKTGDSPLHF. CDR3 in DNA: TGTGCCAGCAGTTTATGGAAGACTGGGGACTCACCCCTCCACTTT.

This clonotype was found a few times. This chain connects TRBV7-2 to TRBJ2-5; the match to TRBD2 covers 8 bases. Looked up from germline, CDR1 is SGHTA and CDR2 is FQGNSA. The CDR3 extends over 14 amino acids. The V segment lost 1 base and the J segment 5 bases; nucleotides outside the gene matches: 3. The CDR3 coding sequence is TGTGCCAGCAGCTTAGACGGGAGGGGGGAGACCCAGTACTTC. Its translation: CASSLDGRGETQYF.

The chain has TRBV6-5 and TRBJ1-6, with D tentatively TRBD1 (6 bases). CDR3 length: 15 amino acids. Germline V gives CDR1 MNHEY, CDR2 SVGAGI. Trimming stripped 0 bases from V and 7 bases from J, with 10 bases between. CDR3: CASSYSSDRNSPLHF. Written as DNA, the CDR3 is TGTGCCAGCAGTTACTCCTCGGACAGAAATTCACCCCTCCACTTT.

In this sample, this clonotype turned up many times. This sequence joins TRBV7-8 and TRBJ2-3; D might be TRBD2 (5 bases). This CDR3 is built from 15 residues. Trimming shortened V by 0 bases and J by 1 base, and 8 bases separated the two germline ends. Germline CDR1 reads SGHVS; CDR2 reads FQNEAQ. DNA of the CDR3: TGTGCCAGCAGCTTAGCGGGAGCAGGCACAGATACGCAGTATTTT. Protein sequence: CASSLAGAGTDTQYF.

The rearrangement links TRBV28 to TRBJ1-6; 7 bases line up with TRBD1. The CDR3 loop spans 18 amino acids. Looked up from germline, CDR1 is MDHEN and CDR2 is SYDVKM. With V trimmed by 2 bases and J by 3 bases, 10 bases remained unmatched. This CDR3 is CASSLVSQGVLYNSPLHF. In nucleotides, the CDR3 is TGTGCCAGCAGTTTAGTCTCCCAGGGGGTCCTCTATAATTCACCCCTCCACTTT.

This clonotype was counted only a few times. The V gene is TRBV7-8, the J gene TRBJ2-1; 9 bases map to TRBD1. CDR1 is SGHVS and CDR2 is FQNEAQ in the germline V gene. CDR3 size: 17 residues. The V gene end was trimmed by 1 base and the J gene end by 5 bases; junction bases not matched to a gene: 9. The DNA of the CDR3 is TGTGCCAGCAGCTTAGACTCGGGGACAGGGAGACACAATGAGCAGTTCTTC. Translating it yields CASSLDSGTGRHNEQFF.

This clonotype was counted between two and nine times. The V call is TRBV27, the J call TRBJ2-1; 11 bases fit TRBD2. The germline gives CDR1 MNHEY, CDR2 SMNVEV (reference sequence). The length of the CDR3 is 13 residues. The V segment lost 7 bases and the J segment 8 bases; nucleotides outside the gene matches: 4. CDR3 DNA: TGTGCCAGCAACCTAGCGGGAGGCTATGAGCAGTTCTTC. This translates into CASNLAGGYEQFF.

This clonotype was seen only a few times. The V and J genes are TRBV5-1 and TRBJ2-1, with D perhaps matching TRBD2 (5 bases). V was cut by 2 bases and J by 7 bases, with 16 bases left in between. The length of the CDR3 is 15 residues. The V gene's germline CDR1 is SGHRS and CDR2 YFSETQ. The CDR3 nucleotides read TGCGCCAGCAGCTTTGGACTTAAAGGGCGGAATGAGCAGTTCTTC. It codes for CASSFGLKGRNEQFF.

This clonotype was recorded a few times. The rearrangement uses TRBV7-8 and TRBJ2-1, with D tentatively TRBD1 (5 bases). The CDR3 loop spans 14 amino acids. The V end lost 5 bases, the J end lost 7 bases, and 15 bases lay between the germline ends. Germline V gene sequence: CDR1 SGHVS, CDR2 FQNEAQ. The CDR3 coding sequence is TGTGCCAGCAGCCCACCAAGGGGCAGAAATGAGCAGTTCTTC. The encoded protein is CASSPPRGRNEQFF.

The rearrangement links TRBV7-6 to TRBJ2-1; tentatively, D is TRBD1 or TRBD2 (5 bases each). Germline V lookup: CDR1 SGHVS, CDR2 FNYEAQ. Between the trimmed V and J ends, which lost 5 bases and 8 bases, there was a span of 16 bases. There are 14 residues in the CDR3. CDR3 coding DNA: TGTGCCAGCAGCCCCGGGGCGTTACCGCATGAGCAGTTCTTC. Its translation: CASSPGALPHEQFF. The variable domain in full, with the rest retrieved from reference TRBV7-6 and TRBJ2-1, is GAGVSQSPRYKVTKRGQDVALRCDPISGHVSLYWYRQALGQGPEFLTYFNYEAQQDKSGLPNDRFSAERPEGSISTLTIQRTEQRDSAMYRCASSPGALPHEQFFGPGTRLTVL.

This clonotype appeared many times. This chain uses TRBV11-1 with TRBJ1-1; D call uncertain. CDR3 length equals 13 residues. Per the germline V gene, CDR1 is SGHAT and CDR2 is FQDESV (reference sequence). V dropped 5 bases and J dropped 4 bases, with 11 bases sitting between them. CDR3 DNA: TGTGCCAGCAGCCTCCCCGGGCCCACTGAAGCTTTCTTT. Amino acid sequence: CASSLPGPTEAFF.